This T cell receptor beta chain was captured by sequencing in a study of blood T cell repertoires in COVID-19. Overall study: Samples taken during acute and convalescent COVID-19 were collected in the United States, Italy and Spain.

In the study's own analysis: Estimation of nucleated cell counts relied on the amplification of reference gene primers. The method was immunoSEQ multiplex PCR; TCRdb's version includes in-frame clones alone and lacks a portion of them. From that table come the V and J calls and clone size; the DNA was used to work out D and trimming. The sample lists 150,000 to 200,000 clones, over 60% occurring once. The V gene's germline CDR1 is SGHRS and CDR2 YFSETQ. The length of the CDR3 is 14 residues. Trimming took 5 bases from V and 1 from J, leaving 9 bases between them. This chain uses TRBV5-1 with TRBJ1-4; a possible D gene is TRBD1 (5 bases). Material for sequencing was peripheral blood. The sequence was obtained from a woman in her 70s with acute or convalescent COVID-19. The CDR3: CASSPGLTNEKLFF. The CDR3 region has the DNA TGCGCCAGCAGTCCAGGGTTAACTAATGAAAAACTGTTTTTT.